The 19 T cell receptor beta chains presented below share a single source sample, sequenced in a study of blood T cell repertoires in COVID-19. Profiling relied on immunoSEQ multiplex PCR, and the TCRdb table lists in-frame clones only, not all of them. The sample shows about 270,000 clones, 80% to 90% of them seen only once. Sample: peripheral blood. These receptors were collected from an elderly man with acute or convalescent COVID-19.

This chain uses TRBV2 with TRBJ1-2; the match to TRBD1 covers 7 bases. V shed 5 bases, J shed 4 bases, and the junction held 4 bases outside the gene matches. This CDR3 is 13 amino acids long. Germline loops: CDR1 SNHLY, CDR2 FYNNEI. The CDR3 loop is CASSSDRVYGYTF. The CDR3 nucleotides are TGTGCCAGCAGTTCAGACAGGGTCTATGGCTACACCTTC.

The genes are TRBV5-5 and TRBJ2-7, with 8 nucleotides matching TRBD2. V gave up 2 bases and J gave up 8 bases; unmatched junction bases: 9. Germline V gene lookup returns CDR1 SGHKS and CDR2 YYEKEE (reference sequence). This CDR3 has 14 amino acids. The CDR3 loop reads CASSFGVSGGQQYF. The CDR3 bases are TGTGCCAGCAGCTTCGGGGTCAGCGGGGGTCAGCAGTACTTC.

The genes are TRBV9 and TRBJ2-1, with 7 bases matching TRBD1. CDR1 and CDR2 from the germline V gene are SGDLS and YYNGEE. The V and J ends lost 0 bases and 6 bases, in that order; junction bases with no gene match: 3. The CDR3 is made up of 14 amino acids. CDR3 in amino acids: CASSVGSGGNEQFF. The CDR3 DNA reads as TGTGCCAGCAGCGTAGGGTCAGGGGGCAATGAGCAGTTCTTC. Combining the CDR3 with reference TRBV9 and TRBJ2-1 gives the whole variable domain DSGVTQTPKHLITATGQRVTLRCSPRSGDLSVYWYQQSLDQGLQFLIQYYNGEERAKGNILERFSAQQFPDLHSELNLSSLELGDSALYFCASSVGSGGNEQFFGPGTRLTVL.

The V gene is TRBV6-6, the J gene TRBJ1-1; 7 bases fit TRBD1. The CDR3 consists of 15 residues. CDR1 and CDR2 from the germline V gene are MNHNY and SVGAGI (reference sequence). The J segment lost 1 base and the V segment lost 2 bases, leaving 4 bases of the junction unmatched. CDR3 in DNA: TGTGCCAGCAGTTACGACAGGGCGACGAACACTGAAGCTTTCTTT. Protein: CASSYDRATNTEAFF.

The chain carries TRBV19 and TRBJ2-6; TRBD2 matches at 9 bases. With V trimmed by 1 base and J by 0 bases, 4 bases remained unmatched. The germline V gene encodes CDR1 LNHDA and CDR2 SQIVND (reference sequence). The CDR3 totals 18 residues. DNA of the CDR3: TGTGCCAGTAGTATAGCTAGCGGGGCCTCCTCTGGGGCCAACGTCCTGACTTTC. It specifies CASSIASGASSGANVLTF.

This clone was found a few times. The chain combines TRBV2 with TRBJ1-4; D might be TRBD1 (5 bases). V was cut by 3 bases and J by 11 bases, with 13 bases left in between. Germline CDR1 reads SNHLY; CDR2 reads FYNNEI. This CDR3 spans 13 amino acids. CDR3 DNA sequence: TGTGCCAGCAGTGAGGGGGGTGAGCGGAAACTGTTTTTT. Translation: CASSEGGERKLFF.

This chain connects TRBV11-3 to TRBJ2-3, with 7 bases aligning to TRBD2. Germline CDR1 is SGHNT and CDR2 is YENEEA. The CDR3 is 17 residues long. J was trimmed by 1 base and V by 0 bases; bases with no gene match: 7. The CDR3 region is CASSLEPPAGGTDTQYF. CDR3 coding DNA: TGTGCCAGCAGCTTAGAGCCCCCGGCGGGGGGCACAGATACGCAGTATTTT.

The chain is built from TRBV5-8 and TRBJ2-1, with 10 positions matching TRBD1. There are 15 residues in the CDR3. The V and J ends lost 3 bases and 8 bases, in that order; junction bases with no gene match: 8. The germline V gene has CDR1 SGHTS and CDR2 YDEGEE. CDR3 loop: CASSSPGQGRDEQFF. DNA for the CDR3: TGTGCCAGCAGCTCACCGGGACAGGGGAGGGATGAGCAGTTCTTC.

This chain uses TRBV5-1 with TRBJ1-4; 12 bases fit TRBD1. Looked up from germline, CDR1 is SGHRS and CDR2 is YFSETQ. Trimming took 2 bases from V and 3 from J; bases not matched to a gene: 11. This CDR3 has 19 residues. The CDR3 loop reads CASSLWDRGQIAANEKLFF. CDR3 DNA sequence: TGCGCCAGCAGCTTATGGGACAGGGGGCAAATTGCGGCTAATGAAAAACTGTTTTTT.

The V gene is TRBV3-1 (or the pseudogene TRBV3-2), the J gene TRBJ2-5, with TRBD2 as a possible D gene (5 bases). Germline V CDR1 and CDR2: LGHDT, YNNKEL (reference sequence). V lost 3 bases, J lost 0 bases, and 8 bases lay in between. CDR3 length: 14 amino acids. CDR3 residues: CASSQLDYQETQYF. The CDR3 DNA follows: TGTGCCAGCAGCCAGCTGGACTACCAAGAGACCCAGTACTTC.

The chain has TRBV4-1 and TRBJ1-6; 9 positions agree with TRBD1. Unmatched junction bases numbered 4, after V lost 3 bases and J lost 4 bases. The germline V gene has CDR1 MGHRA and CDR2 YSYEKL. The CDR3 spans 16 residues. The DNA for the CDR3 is TGCGCCAGCAGCCAGGGACAGGGCCTGTATAATTCACCCCTCCACTTT. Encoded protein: CASSQGQGLYNSPLHF.

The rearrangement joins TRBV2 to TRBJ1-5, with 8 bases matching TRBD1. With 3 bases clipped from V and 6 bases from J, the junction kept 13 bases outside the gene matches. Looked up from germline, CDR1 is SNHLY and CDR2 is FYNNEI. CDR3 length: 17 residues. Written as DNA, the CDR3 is TGTGCCAGCAGTGAGGGCTTTGGCACAGGACAGGGTCAGCCCCAGCATTTT. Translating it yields CASSEGFGTGQGQPQHF.

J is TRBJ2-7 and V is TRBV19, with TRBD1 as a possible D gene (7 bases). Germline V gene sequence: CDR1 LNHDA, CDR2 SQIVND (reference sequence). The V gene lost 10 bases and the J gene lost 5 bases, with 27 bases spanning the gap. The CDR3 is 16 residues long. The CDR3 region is CATSPRRGPTDDEQYF. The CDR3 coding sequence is TGTGCCACCTCCCCGCGGAGGGGGCCCACGGACGACGAGCAGTACTTC.

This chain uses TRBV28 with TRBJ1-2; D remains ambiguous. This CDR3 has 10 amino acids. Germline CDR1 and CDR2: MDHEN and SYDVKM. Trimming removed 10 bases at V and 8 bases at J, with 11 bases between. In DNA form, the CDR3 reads TGTGCCACCCGGGGAGACGGCTACACCTTC. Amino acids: CATRGDGYTF.

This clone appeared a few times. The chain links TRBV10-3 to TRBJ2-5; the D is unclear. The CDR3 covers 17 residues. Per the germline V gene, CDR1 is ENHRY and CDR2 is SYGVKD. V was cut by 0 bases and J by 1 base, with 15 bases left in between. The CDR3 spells CAISESTRSPSQETQYF. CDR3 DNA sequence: TGTGCCATCAGTGAGTCGACTCGGTCACCCTCCCAAGAGACCCAGTACTTC.

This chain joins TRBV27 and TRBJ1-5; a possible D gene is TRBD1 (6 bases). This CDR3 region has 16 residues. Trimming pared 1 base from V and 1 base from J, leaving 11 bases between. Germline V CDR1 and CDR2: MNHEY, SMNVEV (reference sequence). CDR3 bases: TGTGCCAGCAGTTTATTTGAGGGGGAAAGCAATCAGCCCCAGCATTTT. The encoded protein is CASSLFEGESNQPQHF.

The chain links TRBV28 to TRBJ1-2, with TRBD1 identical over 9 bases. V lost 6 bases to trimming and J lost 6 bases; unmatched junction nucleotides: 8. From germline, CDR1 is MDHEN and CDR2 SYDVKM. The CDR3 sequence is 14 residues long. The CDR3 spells CASRQQGALHGYTF. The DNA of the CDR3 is TGTGCCAGCAGGCAACAGGGGGCCCTTCATGGCTACACCTTC.

This CDR3 is CASSQVAATLGHNEQFF. CDR3 DNA: TGTGCCAGCAGCCAAGTAGCGGCAACACTTGGGCACAATGAGCAGTTCTTC. The rearrangement joins TRBV14 to TRBJ2-1, with D perhaps matching TRBD2 (6 bases). V was trimmed by 1 base and J by 5 bases, leaving 18 bases between them. The CDR3 is made up of 17 amino acids. Germline-derived CDR1 and CDR2 are SGHDN and FVKESK.

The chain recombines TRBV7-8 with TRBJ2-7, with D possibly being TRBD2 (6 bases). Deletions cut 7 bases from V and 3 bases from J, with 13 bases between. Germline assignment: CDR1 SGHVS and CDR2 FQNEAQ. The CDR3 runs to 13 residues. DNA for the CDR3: TGTGCCAGCACTCATGGGCGGGACTACGAGCAGTACTTC. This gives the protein CASTHGRDYEQYF. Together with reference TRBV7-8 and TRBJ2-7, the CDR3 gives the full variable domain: GAGVSQSPRYKVAKRGQDVALRCDPISGHVSLFWYQQALGQGPEFLTYFQNEAQLDKSGLPSDRFFAERPEGSVSTLKIQRTQQEDSAVYLCASTHGRDYEQYFGPGTRLTVT.